These T cell receptor beta chains were read from a single sample in a study of cytomegalovirus exposure and HLA in healthy donors. Method: immunoSEQ multiplex PCR; TCRdb's copy keeps in-frame clones and lacks some. The data contain 100,000 or so clones, 79% of them seen just once; the ten biggest clones take up 2.5% to 3.5%. Material: PBMCs. Receptor source: a woman aged 40 to 50 in good health and CMV-seronegative. Both conserved end residues are part of each CDR3. The D gene is left open where the match is weak. The size of a clone is reported for some rows only, either as once, few or many, or as a class for expanded clones.

NA	NA	TRBJ2-7	16	TRBV28	CASSFFPWRRSYEQYF	TGTGCCAGCAGTTTCTTCCCGTGGAGGCGCTCCTACGAGCAGTACTTC
NA	NA	TRBJ1-5	16	TRBV28	CASSLWAGRDNQPQHF	TGTGCCAGCAGTTTATGGGCAGGGAGGGACAATCAGCCCCAGCATTTT
NA	TRBD2	TRBJ2-1	13	TRBV7-8	CASSYGGYNEQFF	TGTGCCAGCAGCTACGGGGGGTACAATGAGCAGTTCTTC
NA	NA	TRBJ1-2	14	TRBV18	CASSPGGPNYGYTF	TGTGCCAGCTCGCCGGGAGGGCCTAACTATGGCTACACCTTC
NA	NA	TRBJ1-1	16	TRBV19	CASSKGASLMNTEAFF	TGTGCCAGTAGTAAAGGGGCCTCCCTCATGAACACTGAAGCTTTCTTT
NA	NA	TRBJ2-3	11	TRBV20-1	CSATLRDTQYF	TGCAGTGCTACCTTGAGGGATACGCAGTATTTT
NA	NA	TRBJ2-6	15	TRBV15	CATSIYSSGANVLTF	TGTGCCACCAGCATCTACAGCTCTGGGGCCAACGTCCTGACTTTC
NA	NA	TRBJ2-5	14	TRBV18	CASSSVGGVETQYF	TGTGCCAGCTCATCCGTAGGAGGGGTTGAGACCCAGTACTTC
NA	TRBD1	TRBJ1-1	16	TRBV11-2	CASSLMGAGGYTEAFF	TGTGCCAGCAGCTTAATGGGCGCAGGGGGCTACACTGAAGCTTTCTTT
NA	NA	TRBJ2-5	13	TRBV6-1	CASTRRPQETQYF	TGTGCCAGCACCCGGAGGCCCCAAGAGACCCAGTACTTC
NA	TRBD1	TRBJ1-1	21	TRBV7-8	CASSLIHIPDRGKGANTEAFF	TGTGCCAGCAGCCTTATCCATATCCCGGACAGGGGAAAGGGAGCTAACACTGAAGCTTTCTTT
NA	TRBD2	TRBJ2-3	19	TRBV19	CASSKLAGASEISTDTQYF	TGTGCCAGTAGCAAACTAGCGGGGGCCTCAGAGATAAGCACAGATACGCAGTATTTT
NA	TRBD2	TRBJ2-1	16	TRBV18	CASSLLAGGTYNEQFF	TGTGCCAGCTCGCTATTAGCGGGAGGAACTTACAATGAGCAGTTCTTC
NA	NA	TRBJ2-3	13	TRBV11-3	CASSVDYRDTQYF	TGTGCCAGCAGCGTGGACTACCGGGATACGCAGTATTTT
NA	NA	TRBJ1-1	14	TRBV10-2	CASGDSRESTEAFF	TGCGCCAGCGGCGACAGCCGTGAAAGTACTGAAGCTTTCTTT
NA	NA	TRBJ2-1	14	TRBV7-9	CASSLVGGYNEQFF	TGTGCCAGCAGCTTAGTTGGCGGGTACAATGAGCAGTTCTTC
NA	NA	TRBJ2-7	16	TRBV7-2	CASSPLAGPGAGEQYF	TGTGCCAGCAGCCCCCTGGCGGGCCCAGGGGCTGGCGAGCAGTACTTC
NA	TRBD2	TRBJ2-7	12	TRBV11-2	CASSGLAPEQYF	TGTGCCAGCAGCGGACTAGCGCCCGAGCAGTACTTC
NA	NA	TRBJ2-7	13	TRBV30	CAWSLVPAYEQYF	TGTGCCTGGAGTTTGGTCCCCGCGTACGAGCAGTACTTC
NA	TRBD1	TRBJ2-7	12	TRBV30	CAWRNRGYEQYF	TGTGCCTGGAGGAACAGGGGCTACGAGCAGTACTTC
NA	TRBD1	TRBJ1-6	15	TRBV7-8	CASSPGGMSNSPLHF	TGTGCCAGCAGTCCAGGGGGCATGTCAAATTCACCCCTCCACTTT
NA	NA	TRBJ1-4	14	TRBV28	CASSFAGINEKLFF	TGTGCCAGCAGTTTCGCAGGGATCAATGAAAAACTGTTTTTT
once	TRBD1	TRBJ2-7	14	TRBV7-8	CASTMTGGTYEQYF	TGTGCCAGCACCATGACAGGGGGAACCTACGAGCAGTACTTC